Below are 30 T cell receptor beta chains sequenced from a single sample in a study of blood T cell repertoires in COVID-19. Sequenced by immunoSEQ multiplex PCR; TCRdb stores in-frame clones only, minus some. In the table there are tens of thousands of clones, approximately 80% of which are singletons. The source material was peripheral blood. The receptors originated from a human donor in a cohort sampled during active COVID-19.

The chain is built from TRBV11-2 and TRBJ2-1; 7 bases fit TRBD1. This CDR3 has 11 amino acids. CDR1 and CDR2 from the germline V gene are SGHAT and FQNNGV. Trimming removed 4 bases from V and 15 bases from J; junction bases left unmatched: 6. Here the CDR3 DNA reads TGTGCCAGCAGCTACCGACAGGGCCTGTTCTTC. It is translated as CASSYRQGLFF.

The CDR3 loop is CAISESENQPQHF. The CDR3 DNA reads as TGTGCCATCAGTGAGTCGGAGAATCAGCCCCAGCATTTT. The chain recombines TRBV10-3 with TRBJ1-5; D ambiguous. Germline V gives CDR1 ENHRY, CDR2 SYGVKD. Trimming stripped 0 bases from V and 4 bases from J, with 4 bases between. The CDR3 totals 13 residues.

V gene TRBV11-2 combines with J gene TRBJ2-3; 8 positions agree with TRBD1. The CDR3 has 14 amino acids. The V segment lost 5 bases and the J segment 6 bases; nucleotides outside the gene matches: 7. CDR1 SGHAT and CDR2 FQNNGV come from the germline V gene. CDR3 sequence reads: CASSKAGGADTQYF. The CDR3 DNA reads TGTGCCAGCAGCAAAGCAGGGGGCGCGGATACGCAGTATTTT.

CDR3 bases: TGCGCCAGCAGCTTGACAGGGGAAGGCGGGGAGCTGTTTTTT. This gives the protein CASSLTGEGGELFF. The chain has TRBV5-1 and TRBJ2-2, with 7 bases identical to TRBD1. This CDR3 is 14 amino acids long. V shed 1 base and J 7 bases; nucleotides not matched to a gene: 4. Germline V lookup: CDR1 SGHRS, CDR2 YFSETQ.

As regards this clone: The junction and the germline gene differ at one end; a read error may be behind it. The rearrangement joins TRBV19 to TRBJ2-2, with 7 bases lining up with TRBD1. This CDR3 comprises 14 residues. The germline V gene has CDR1 LNHDA and CDR2 SQIVND (reference sequence). CDR3 in DNA: TGTGCCAGTCACACAGGGGTAAACATCGGGGAGCTGTTTTTT. This encodes CASHTGVNIGELFF.

The chain has TRBV27 and TRBJ2-7; no reliable D call. CDR3 size: 13 residues. Trimming left V 3 bases short and J 3 bases short, with 9 bases between. Germline V gene sequence: CDR1 MNHEY, CDR2 SMNVEV (reference sequence). In DNA form, the CDR3 reads TGTGCCAGCAGTTTCGCTAGTGGCTACGAGCAGTACTTC. Its protein is CASSFASGYEQYF.

Details on this clone: In the same sample, other DNA sequences code for this CDR3. This chain joins TRBV20-1 and TRBJ2-1; weak D call: TRBD1 (5 bases). Germline V gene data show CDR1 as DFQATT and CDR2 as SNEGSKA (reference sequence). Trimming pared 3 bases from V and 8 bases from J, leaving 8 bases between. The CDR3 is 11 amino acids. CDR3 region: CSASSGHEQFF. CDR3 coding DNA: TGCAGTGCTAGTTCAGGGCATGAGCAGTTCTTC.

J is TRBJ2-1 and V is TRBV7-2; D remains unclear. The CDR3 is made up of 15 amino acids. Trimming removed 5 bases from V and 4 bases from J, with 15 bases in between. CDR1 SGHTA and CDR2 FQGNSA come from the germline V gene. DNA of the CDR3: TGTGCCAGCAGCAGTACACCAGACACTTACAATGAGCAGTTCTTC. It is translated as CASSSTPDTYNEQFF.

The V and J genes are TRBV28 and TRBJ1-4, with unresolved D. The germline V and J ends were trimmed by 6 bases and 8 bases, with 16 bases remaining between them. The CDR3 totals 14 residues. Germline V gives CDR1 MDHEN, CDR2 SYDVKM. As DNA, the CDR3 is TGTGCCAGCAGCTGGGCCCTGGAGGAGGAAAAACTGTTTTTT. Its translation: CASSWALEEEKLFF.

This clone has more than one count but fewer than ten. This chain uses TRBV7-9 with TRBJ2-7; perhaps TRBD2 as D (6 bases). CDR1 SEHNR and CDR2 FQNEAQ come from the germline V gene (reference sequence). V lost 5 bases to trimming and J lost 3 bases, with 17 bases between them. The CDR3 contains 15 residues. Here the CDR3 DNA reads TGTGCCAGCAGCGCGCGGGACTGGCCTGTCTACGAGCAGTACTTC. The encoded protein is CASSARDWPVYEQYF.

The genes are TRBV28 and TRBJ1-5; TRBD1 might be the D (6 bases). The germline V gene has CDR1 MDHEN and CDR2 SYDVKM. The germline V and J ends were trimmed by 11 bases and 6 bases, with 20 bases remaining between them. This CDR3 contains 14 residues. The CDR3 DNA follows: TGTGCCTCCTTGGCGGGGGCCGGGGGTCAGCCCCAGCATTTT. As protein: CASLAGAGGQPQHF.

J is TRBJ1-1 and V is TRBV18, with D possibly matching TRBD1 (5 bases). V lost 3 bases, J lost 1 base, and 12 bases lay in between. In germline, CDR1 is KGHSH, CDR2 LQKENI. The CDR3 sequence is 15 residues long. CDR3 residues: CASSPSQARNTEAFF. CDR3 DNA sequence: TGTGCCAGCTCACCTTCACAGGCCAGGAACACTGAAGCTTTCTTT. The entire variable domain, with the rest obtained from reference TRBV18 and TRBJ1-1, is as follows: NAGVMQNPRHLVRRRGQEARLRCSPMKGHSHVYWYRQLPEEGLKFMVYLQKENIIDESGMPKERFSAEFPKEGPSILRIQQVVRGDSAAYFCASSPSQARNTEAFFGQGTRLTVV.

The chain uses TRBV5-1 and TRBJ1-4; 7 bases line up with TRBD1. Germline V gene sequence: CDR1 SGHRS, CDR2 YFSETQ. Losses at the gene ends were 4 bases for V and 7 bases for J; bases not matched to a gene: 10. The CDR3 spans 15 residues. As DNA, the CDR3 is TGCGCCAGCAGCCCGACAGGGAGAAATAGTGAAAAACTGTTTTTT. Protein sequence: CASSPTGRNSEKLFF.

The chain links TRBV25-1 to TRBJ2-5; 11 nucleotides line up with TRBD1. The trim removed 2 bases at V and 5 bases at J, leaving 4 bases unmatched. In germline, CDR1 is MGHDK, CDR2 SYGVNS. The CDR3 runs to 15 residues. CDR3 DNA: TGTGCCAGCAGTGAAACGGACAGGGGGCTTGAGACCCAGTACTTC. Protein sequence: CASSETDRGLETQYF.

The gene calls are TRBV10-3 and TRBJ2-1; D is unclear. Trimming removed 10 bases at V and 0 bases at J, with 16 bases between. Germline assignment: CDR1 ENHRY and CDR2 SYGVKD. The CDR3 has 15 residues. CDR3 coding DNA: TGTGCCAGCAGAGACTCGAAAAGCTCCTACAATGAGCAGTTCTTC. It is translated as CASRDSKSSYNEQFF.

The J gene is TRBJ2-2, the V gene TRBV19, with 8 bases lining up with TRBD2. This CDR3 is 15 amino acids long. Germline CDR1 and CDR2: LNHDA and SQIVND (reference sequence). The V gene end was trimmed by 6 bases and the J gene end by 4 bases; junction bases not matched to a gene: 7. CDR3 in DNA: TGTGCCAGTAGAAGCGGGGGTTTAGGCACCGGGGAGCTGTTTTTT. Its protein product is CASRSGGLGTGELFF. Looking up the rest from reference TRBV19 and TRBJ2-2 gives the full variable domain: DGGITQSPKYLFRKEGQNVTLSCEQNLNHDAMYWYRQDPGQGLRLIYYSQIVNDFQKGDIAEGYSVSREKKESFPLTVTSAQKNPTAFYLCASRSGGLGTGELFFGEGSRLTVL.

The genes are TRBV10-1 and TRBJ2-1; a possible D gene is TRBD2 (7 bases). Germline V gene data show CDR1 as WNHNN and CDR2 as SYGVQD (reference sequence). Trimming shortened V by 6 bases and J by 2 bases, and 17 bases separated the two germline ends. CDR3 size: 16 residues. The CDR3 here is CASSPRGGAPYNEQFF. In DNA form, the CDR3 reads TGCGCCAGCAGCCCTAGGGGGGGGGCCCCCTACAATGAGCAGTTCTTC.

V gene TRBV4-2 combines with J gene TRBJ2-7, with 8 bases aligning to TRBD1. Trimming took 0 bases from V and 6 from J; bases not matched to a gene: 1. There are 13 residues in the CDR3. The germline CDR1 and CDR2 sequences are LGHNA and YNFKEQ. CDR3 sequence reads: CASSQDTGGEQYF. In DNA form, the CDR3 reads TGTGCCAGCAGCCAAGATACAGGGGGCGAGCAGTACTTC.

The rearrangement joins TRBV12-3 or TRBV12-4 to TRBJ1-5; 9 positions match TRBD1. The ends lost 8 bases at V and 3 bases at J; junction bases unmatched: 2. The CDR3 spans 13 residues. CDR3 in DNA: TGTGCCAGCCGGGACAGGGTCAATCAGCCCCAGCATTTT. This translates into CASRDRVNQPQHF.

This clone came up many times. The chain links TRBV5-1 to TRBJ1-2, with 7 bases lining up with TRBD1. CDR1 is SGHRS, CDR2 YFSETQ, per germline. The CDR3 consists of 13 residues. V trimming: 4 bases; J trimming: 4 bases; junction bases outside the gene matches: 4. The CDR3 DNA is TGCGCCAGCAGCAGTACAGGGGCCTATGGCTACACCTTC. Translated: CASSSTGAYGYTF.

The chain couples TRBV28 to TRBJ2-1, with TRBD2 identical over 11 bases. With V trimmed by 6 bases and J by 4 bases, 8 bases remained unmatched. This CDR3 has 16 residues. CDR1 and CDR2 from the germline V gene are MDHEN and SYDVKM. The CDR3: CASRGSSGRLYNEQFF. The CDR3, as DNA: TGTGCCAGCAGGGGGTCTAGCGGGAGGCTTTACAATGAGCAGTTCTTC. Based on the CDR3 plus reference TRBV28 and TRBJ2-1, the full variable domain is DVKVTQSSRYLVKRTGEKVFLECVQDMDHENMFWYRQDPGLGLRLIYFSYDVKMKEKGDIPEGYSVSREKKERFSLILESASTNQTSMYLCASRGSSGRLYNEQFFGPGTRLTVL.

This clone was detected only a few times. The genes are TRBV13 and TRBJ2-7, with D uncertain. This CDR3 has 14 residues. Trimming pared 3 bases from V and 2 bases from J, leaving 11 bases between. Per germline, CDR1 PRHDT and CDR2 FYEKMQ (reference sequence). The CDR3: CASSLKLLPYEQYF. CDR3 nucleotides: TGTGCCAGCAGCTTGAAACTCCTGCCCTACGAGCAGTACTTC.

This chain connects TRBV14 to TRBJ1-1; possibly TRBD1 for D (5 bases). Germline V gives CDR1 SGHDN, CDR2 FVKESK. CDR3 size: 14 residues. Trimming pared 4 bases from V and 9 bases from J, leaving 18 bases between. This chain's CDR3 is CASSLVGGLTKAFF. The CDR3 DNA reads TGTGCCAGCAGCCTAGTGGGGGGACTTACGAAAGCTTTCTTT.

The count of this clone is one. Other DNA sequences from this sample encode an identical CDR3 as well. CDR3 sequence (DNA): TGTGCCAGCAGCTTAGCAGGGTACGGGGCCAACGTCCTGACTTTC. Its protein product is CASSLAGYGANVLTF. This chain connects TRBV7-3 to TRBJ2-6; TRBD1 might be the D (5 bases). CDR1 SGHTA and CDR2 FQGTGA come from the germline V gene. The CDR3 contains 15 residues. The V end lost 2 bases, the J end lost 4 bases, and 9 bases lay between the germline ends.

The chain employs TRBV5-1 and TRBJ2-2; D is possibly TRBD1 (6 bases). The V end was cut by 4 bases, the J end by 2 bases, with 15 bases between. This CDR3 region has 16 residues. In germline, CDR1 is SGHRS, CDR2 YFSETQ. The CDR3 DNA follows: TGCGCCAGCAGCGGAGAACAGGGACCTAACACCGGGGAGCTGTTTTTT. As protein: CASSGEQGPNTGELFF.

As concerns this clone: It is likely a read error, because the conserved phenylalanine at the end of the CDR3 is missing. It is unclear where the CDR3 begins or ends on the DNA, so no DNA is shown, and the CDR3 is as TCRdb lists it. The V call is TRBV5-6, the J call TRBJ1-1; the DNA was not compared with TRBD1, the D call given in the table. The germline V gene has CDR1 SGHDT and CDR2 YYEEEE. Including both end residues, the CDR3 is 13 amino acids long. CDR3: CASSLWTGAPYFL.

The V gene is TRBV6-6, the J gene TRBJ2-3, with 11 bases identical to TRBD2. V shed 5 bases and J 0 bases; nucleotides not matched to a gene: 10. This CDR3 spans 18 amino acids. Germline values: CDR1 MNHNY, CDR2 SVGAGI (reference sequence). The CDR3 loop is CASSPGLAAYLSTDTQYF. The DNA of the CDR3 is TGTGCCAGCAGTCCGGGACTAGCGGCCTATCTTAGCACAGATACGCAGTATTTT.

The chain combines TRBV6-2 or TRBV6-3 with TRBJ2-1, with a possible D match to TRBD1 (5 bases). This CDR3 has 14 amino acids. V gave up 2 bases and J gave up 5 bases, with 10 bases separating them. CDR1 and CDR2 (germline): MNHEY, SVGEGT. CDR3 DNA sequence: TGTGCCAGCAGTTACAATCTGACAGACAATGAGCAGTTCTTC. This codes for CASSYNLTDNEQFF.

J is TRBJ2-7 and V is TRBV4-1; TRBD2 matches 9 bases. Trimming cost V 1 base and J 4 bases; bases outside gene matches: 5. Germline V gene data show CDR1 as MGHRA and CDR2 as YSYEKL. The CDR3 totals 15 residues. The chain's CDR3 is CASSQVLAGEYEQYF. DNA of the CDR3: TGCGCCAGCAGCCAAGTATTAGCGGGAGAATACGAGCAGTACTTC.

This clone was seen only a few times. The chain employs TRBV20-1 and TRBJ2-7; no clear D gene. The CDR3 contains 11 residues. Germline lookup yields CDR1 DFQATT and CDR2 SNEGSKA (reference sequence). V lost 4 bases and J 3 bases, leaving 7 bases between the germline ends. In DNA, the CDR3 is TGCAGTGCTAAATCGGGCTACGAGCAGTACTTC. It is translated as CSAKSGYEQYF.